This T cell receptor (beta chain) came from a study of shared clonotypes between healthy human individuals (dated by TCRdb to about 2020). For context, the study as a whole: Three men and two women, aged 18 to 49 years, made up the cohort. For each donor, CD4 naive and CD4 memory were each run on three plates, CD8 naive on two plates, and CD8 memory on one plate. Blood TCR repertoires of a handful of healthy adults were deeply sequenced to estimate repertoire size and the extent of clonotype sharing between individuals. Libraries were prepared and TCR repertoires were sequenced by different laboratories using diverse techniques, in order to increase sequencing depth and limit assay-specific biases. Each donor's leukapheresis produced roughly between about 0.9 and 9.5 billion PBMCs. What the work shows at the level of the full study, not this receptor alone: Because the study included a small number of donors, the genetic and exposure-history diversity represented was limited. Incomplete sequencing was indicated by rarefaction of sorted-subset datasets, despite the large sequencing depth. Naive subsets generally had larger estimated clonotype richness than memory subsets did. Compared with non-shared clonotypes, the clonotypes found in all four sorted-subset donors had higher generation probabilities. Only blood was sampled, and tissue TCR repertoires likely differ from those in blood. Pairwise subsampling led to the expectation that sequencing depth would affect the degree of clonotype sharing among donors. Across four donors, about 5% of naive CD4, around 3.3% of naive CD8, 2.3% of memory CD4, and 0.4% of memory CD8 clonotypes were shared.

The donors were healthy, HIV-negative adults who had no recently reported acute infections or vaccinations. All donors were Caucasian adults living in Nashville, Tennessee, USA. CD4+ T cells were enriched by magnetic negative selection, after which naive cells were positively selected on CD45RA and the negative fraction was taken as the memory subset. Blood was collected by leukapheresis, and PBMCs were isolated by Ficoll-Histopaque density gradient centrifugation and then cryopreserved in liquid nitrogen vapor phase. Analytical flow cytometry was used to check the purity and quantity of every magnetically sorted T cell population. Genomic DNA was isolated from every sorted fraction and measured by UV absorbance on a Nanodrop 2000c. CDR1 SGHAT and CDR2 FQNNGV are derived from the germline V gene. Including cysteine and phenylalanine, the CDR3 has 15 amino acids. Just the 45-base CDR3 DNA is kept, in frame starting at base 1. Trimming removed 0 bases from V and 6 bases from J; the gene matches leave 5 bases unexplained.

Concerning this clone: The antigen it binds to is not known. No base quality values were provided; no much bigger clone lies one nucleotide off.

TCR CDR3 regions were amplified from genomic DNA by multiplex PCR using the deep immunoSEQ assay. Extracted genomic DNA from each cell subset was spread evenly across all wells of several immunoSEQ 96-well plates, with each plate serving as a replicate. Each replicate PCR for sorted subsets received approximately 200 ng genomic DNA, equal to 30,000 or so T cell genomes. The purified libraries were quantified using a Qubit 3.0 fluorometer, sized with a Bioanalyzer 2100, and then quantified again using the KAPA Library Quantification kit. Each immunoSEQ 96-well plate was sequenced on its own single-read 150-cycle Illumina NextSeq 550 flow cell. Under the source paper's analysis protocol: The immunoSEQ output contained only junctional sequences without quality scores, so filtering could not match that applied to full-length reads. Sequences were annotated with PyIR, a Python wrapper for IgBLAST v1.9, using IMGT germline references to assign V/J genes and CDR3. Reads with weak V/J assignments (E-value above 1e-6), missing CDR3, stop codons, out-of-frame junctions, or ambiguous translated residues were removed. V3J clonotypes were defined by identical inferred V gene, J gene, and CDR3 amino acid sequence. Percentage overlap between repertoires was computed as shared unique clonotypes divided by the size of the smaller repertoire. RTK rarefaction, the Chao1 estimator, and Recon v2.1 estimates of unobserved clonotypes were used to assess repertoire richness. Generation probabilities were computed with OLGA for all TCRbeta clonotypes obtained by the gDNA method from a handful of donors. The source is immuneACCESS, and TCRdb retained only in-frame sequences with V and J called. Part of the clones is not carried over; for the studies checked, unresolved V genes explain less than half of this, and the remainder is unexplained. V, J and clone size are those of that table, while D and trimming were read from the DNA. Across this sample there are roughly 2.4 million clones, with 95% seen only once. Jointly, the top ten make up less than 0.15% of the sample.

Specimen: naive CD4+ T cells sorted from blood. The cell subset or site label here, explained by the study, means: CD45RA+ positively selected. The chain uses TRBV11-2 and TRBJ2-7; a stretch of 10 junction bases matches TRBD1. The source is a young man in good health. The CDR3 has the sequence CASSLEGTGVFEQYF. The DNA reads as follows: TGTGCCAGCAGCTTAGAGGGGACAGGGGTGTTCGAGCAGTACTTC. Full variable domain (CDR3 extended with the reference TRBV11-2 and TRBJ2-7 proteins): EAGVAQSPRYKIIEKRQSVAFWCNPISGHATLYWYQQILGQGPKLLIQFQNNGVVDDSQLPKDRFSAERLKGVDSTLKIQPAKLEDSAVYLCASSLEGTGVFEQYFGPGTRLTVT.